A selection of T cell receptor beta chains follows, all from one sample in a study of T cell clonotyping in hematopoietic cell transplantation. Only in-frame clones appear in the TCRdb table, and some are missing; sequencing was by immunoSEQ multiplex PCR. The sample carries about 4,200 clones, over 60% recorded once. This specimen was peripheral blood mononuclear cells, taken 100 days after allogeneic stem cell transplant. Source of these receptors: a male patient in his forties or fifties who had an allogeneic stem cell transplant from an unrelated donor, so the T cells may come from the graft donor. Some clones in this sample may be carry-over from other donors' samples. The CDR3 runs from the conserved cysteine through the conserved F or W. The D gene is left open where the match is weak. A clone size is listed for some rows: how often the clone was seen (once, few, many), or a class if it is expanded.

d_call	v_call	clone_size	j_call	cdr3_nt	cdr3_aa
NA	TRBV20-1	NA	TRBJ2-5	TGCAGTGCTAGGCAGGAAGAGACCCAGTACTTC	CSARQEETQYF
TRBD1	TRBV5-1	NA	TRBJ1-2	TGCGCCAGCAGCAGGGGACAGGATTATGGCTACACCTTC	CASSRGQDYGYTF
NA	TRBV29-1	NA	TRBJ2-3	TGCAGCGTTACTCAGCGGGCGCCCGCGGGAGATACGCAGTATTTT	CSVTQRAPAGDTQYF
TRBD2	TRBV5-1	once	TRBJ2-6	TGCGCCAGCAGCTTCAGCGGGGGGGCATTTGGGGCCAACGTCCTGACTTTC	CASSFSGGAFGANVLTF
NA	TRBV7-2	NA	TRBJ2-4	TGTGCCAGCAGCTCCCGGGGCCACATTCAGTACTTC	CASSSRGHIQYF
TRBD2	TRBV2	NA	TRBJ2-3	TGTGCCAGCACTATTCCGGGACTAGCGGGAGATACGCAGTATTTT	CASTIPGLAGDTQYF
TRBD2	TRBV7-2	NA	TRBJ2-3	TGTGCCAGCGGGCTAGCGGGGTTAAATACGCAGTATTTT	CASGLAGLNTQYF
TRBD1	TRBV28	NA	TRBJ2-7	TGTGCCAGCAGCGTCCTAGGGACAGTTGTCTACGAGCAGTACTTC	CASSVLGTVVYEQYF
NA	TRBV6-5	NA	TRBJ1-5	TGTGCCAGCAGTTACTCCAAGAATCAGCCCCAGCATTTT	CASSYSKNQPQHF
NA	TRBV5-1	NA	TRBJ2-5	TGCGCCAGCAGCTTGGCCCCAGGCAGGGACCAAGAGACCCAGTACTTC	CASSLAPGRDQETQYF
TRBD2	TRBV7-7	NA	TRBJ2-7	TGTGCCAGCAGCCAGGGACTAGCGGGAGTCTACGAGCAGTACTTC	CASSQGLAGVYEQYF
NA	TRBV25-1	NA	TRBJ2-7	TGTGCCAGCAGTGCCCAGGGATATGGGCAGTACTTC	CASSAQGYGQYF
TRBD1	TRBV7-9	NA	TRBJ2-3	TGTGCCAGCAGCCCCCTGGGACAGGGACCCACAGATACGCAGTATTTT	CASSPLGQGPTDTQYF
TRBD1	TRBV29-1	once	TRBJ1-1	TGCAGCGTGAGGACAGGGGGATCCACTGAAGCTTTCTTT	CSVRTGGSTEAFF
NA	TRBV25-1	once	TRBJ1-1	TGTGCCAGCAGTCACCGGGCCCAGAACACTGAAGCTTTCTTT	CASSHRAQNTEAFF
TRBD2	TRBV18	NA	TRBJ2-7	TGTGCCAGCTCACCAATCGAGGGAGGGTTGACCTACGAGCAGTACTTC	CASSPIEGGLTYEQYF
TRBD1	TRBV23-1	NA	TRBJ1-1	TGCGCCAGCAGTCAAGGCCCCTCGACAGGGAGCACTGAAGCTTTCTTT	CASSQGPSTGSTEAFF
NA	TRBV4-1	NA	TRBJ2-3	TGCGCCAGCAGCCTTTTTCTCGCCATCGCCCCCGCTCGTACAGATACGCAGTATTTT	CASSLFLAIAPARTDTQYF
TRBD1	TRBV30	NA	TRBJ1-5	TGTGCCTGGAAAGTACCGGACAGGGATTTTCAGCCCCAGCATTTT	CAWKVPDRDFQPQHF
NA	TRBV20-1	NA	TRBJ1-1	TGCAGTGCTAGTAGTGTTACTGAAGCTTTCTTT	CSASSVTEAFF